This T cell receptor (beta chain) derives from a study of shared clonotypes between healthy human individuals. Study-wide results and limits: All-four-donor shared clonotypes had higher generation probabilities than non-shared clonotypes did.

This CDR3 is 13 amino acids long. V lost 6 bases and J lost 5, with 14 bases in between. Germline V gene sequence: CDR1 SNHLY, CDR2 FYNNEI. Several immunoSEQ plates held equal portions of the genomic DNA taken from each subset. This table comes from immunoSEQ multiplex PCR, and its TCRdb copy is limited to in-frame clones, with some not included. The sample consists of millions of clones, approximately 90% of them appearing once. About this clone itself: Its matching antigen is unknown.

Sequenced: naive CD4+ T cells sorted from blood. This sample's subset: CD45RA+ positively selected. V usage is TRBV2 and J usage is TRBJ2-7; tentative D call: TRBD1 (5 bases). The TCR comes from a man aged 18 to 35 in good health. The CDR3 DNA is TGTGCCAGCAGGTCTTCAGGGTCCCACGAGCAGTACTTC. This encodes CASRSSGSHEQYF.